The 24 T cell receptor beta chains in this list originate from one sample, sequenced in a study of shared clonotypes between healthy human individuals. The assay was immunoSEQ multiplex PCR, and TCRdb's table has in-frame clones only and misses some. The table shows some 2 million clones, with just under 95% occurring only once. CD45RO-negative, CCR7-positively selected cells formed the naive CD8 fraction, excluding terminally differentiated effector memory CD45RA+ cells. The sequenced sample consisted of naive CD8+ T cells sorted from blood. Receptor source: a man aged 18 to 30 in good health.

This clone was counted a single time. The rearrangement links TRBV28 to TRBJ2-7; TRBD1 aligns across 10 bases. The length of the CDR3 is 16 residues. V dropped 3 bases and J dropped 4; count of bases not matched to a gene: 9. Germline values: CDR1 MDHEN, CDR2 SYDVKM. CDR3 protein: CASSFLLGQGEYEQYF. CDR3 DNA: TGTGCCAGCAGTTTTCTCCTAGGACAGGGGGAGTACGAGCAGTACTTC.

The chain is built from TRBV2 and TRBJ2-3; TRBD1 is a possible D gene (6 bases). V gave up 6 bases and J gave up 0 bases, with 10 bases separating them. CDR3 size: 14 residues. Germline CDR1 reads SNHLY; CDR2 reads FYNNEI. The CDR3 sequence is CASRAGQSTDTQYF. In DNA form, the CDR3 reads TGTGCCAGCAGGGCTGGACAGAGCACAGATACGCAGTATTTT.

This chain links TRBV27 with TRBJ1-1; D remains ambiguous. Trimming shortened V by 6 bases and J by 3 bases, and 14 bases separated the two germline ends. The CDR3 has 14 residues. Germline CDR1 reads MNHEY; CDR2 reads SMNVEV (reference sequence). Written as DNA, the CDR3 is TGTGCCAGCAGCCCGCTCTGGATGGACACTGAAGCTTTCTTT. This encodes CASSPLWMDTEAFF.

The chain joins TRBV27 to TRBJ1-1; D not resolved. Germline CDR1 reads MNHEY; CDR2 reads SMNVEV (reference sequence). The ends were cut back, 2 bases at V and 0 bases at J, with 10 bases in the middle. This CDR3 spans 15 amino acids. The CDR3 sequence: CASSLMADLNTEAFF. The CDR3 DNA is TGTGCCAGCAGTTTAATGGCAGACTTGAACACTGAAGCTTTCTTT.

The chain combines TRBV29-1 with TRBJ2-7; D perhaps matches TRBD2 (6 bases). The CDR3 runs 14 residues. Trimming removed 0 bases from V and 1 base from J, with 10 bases in between. Germline V gene data show CDR1 as SQVTM and CDR2 as ANQGSEA. CDR3 in DNA: TGCAGCGTTGAAGATAAGGAGGGATCCTACGAGCAGTACTTC. Protein: CSVEDKEGSYEQYF.

The chain couples TRBV4-2 to TRBJ2-5; TRBD2 might be the D (6 bases). Trimming took 0 bases from V and 5 from J, leaving 16 bases between them. The germline V gene has CDR1 LGHNA and CDR2 YNFKEQ. CDR3 length: 16 residues. In nucleotides, the CDR3 is TGTGCCAGCAGCCAAGAACCGATTAGCGGTGGGGAGACCCAGTACTTC. Protein sequence: CASSQEPISGGETQYF.

In DNA, the CDR3 is TGCGCCAGCAGCACCGGACAGGGGGCACGAACCGGGGAGCTGTTTTTT. Translating it yields CASSTGQGARTGELFF. This chain links TRBV5-1 with TRBJ2-2; 11 nucleotides align to TRBD1. The V segment lost 4 bases and the J segment 5 bases; nucleotides outside the gene matches: 7. The length of the CDR3 is 16 residues. CDR1 SGHRS and CDR2 YFSETQ come from the germline V gene.

This clone was observed a single time. The rearrangement joins TRBV5-8 to TRBJ2-5; tentative D call: TRBD1 (6 bases). The CDR3 totals 14 residues. The germline V gene encodes CDR1 SGHTS and CDR2 YDEGEE. V was shortened by 3 bases and J by 1 base, with 10 bases between the two germline ends. CDR3 DNA: TGTGCCAGCAGCTACGGACAGAGCCAAGAGACCCAGTACTTC. Protein: CASSYGQSQETQYF.

The chain is built from TRBV6-5 and TRBJ2-2, with 8 bases identical to TRBD1. Germline V gene lookup returns CDR1 MNHEY and CDR2 SVGAGI. CDR3 length: 15 amino acids. Unmatched junction bases numbered 4, after V lost 2 bases and J lost 5 bases. CDR3 residues: CASSYLTGVTGELFF. The CDR3 DNA follows: TGTGCCAGCAGTTACCTGACAGGGGTGACCGGGGAGCTGTTTTTT.

This clone was counted between two and nine times. The V and J genes are TRBV19 and TRBJ1-1, with 7 nucleotides matching TRBD1. Per the germline V gene, CDR1 is LNHDA and CDR2 is SQIVND (reference sequence). Trimming cost V 3 bases and J 6 bases; bases outside gene matches: 7. The CDR3 has 14 residues. This CDR3 reads CASSITGDSPEAFF. CDR3 sequence (DNA): TGTGCCAGTAGTATTACTGGGGACAGCCCTGAAGCTTTCTTT.

This rearrangement joins TRBV7-9 to TRBJ2-7; tentatively, D is TRBD1 (5 bases). The CDR3 contains 13 residues. The ends were cut back, 4 bases at V and 0 bases at J, with 7 bases in the middle. Germline-derived CDR1 and CDR2 are SEHNR and FQNEAQ (reference sequence). CDR3: CASSSDNSYEQYF. The CDR3 nucleotides read TGTGCCAGCAGCTCGGACAACTCCTACGAGCAGTACTTC. The complete variable domain, with remaining parts taken from reference TRBV7-9 and TRBJ2-7, reads DTGVSQNPRHKITKRGQNVTFRCDPISEHNRLYWYRQTLGQGPEFLTYFQNEAQLEKSRLLSDRFSAERPKGSFSTLEIQRTEQGDSAMYLCASSSDNSYEQYFGPGTRLTVT.

The chain's CDR3 is CASSPEAGGIYNEQFF. In DNA, the CDR3 is TGTGCCAGCAGTCCAGAAGCGGGGGGCATCTACAATGAGCAGTTCTTC. V and J are TRBV28 and TRBJ2-1, with TRBD2 matching 9 bases. Losses at the gene ends were 5 bases for V and 3 bases for J; bases not matched to a gene: 8. The CDR3 covers 16 residues. Germline values: CDR1 MDHEN, CDR2 SYDVKM.

The DNA for the CDR3 is TGTGCCAGCAGCTTAGAGGGGCCGTTGGACAGACAAGCCAAAAACATTCAGTACTTC. Translation gives CASSLEGPLDRQAKNIQYF. V gene TRBV7-8 combines with J gene TRBJ2-4; D is perhaps TRBD1 (6 bases). V shed 1 base and J shed 0 bases, with 19 bases lying between them. CDR1 is SGHVS and CDR2 is FQNEAQ in the germline V gene. This CDR3 comprises 19 residues.

The J gene is TRBJ2-3, the V gene TRBV27, with D hard to call. This CDR3 has 15 amino acids. V was pared by 3 bases and J by 2 bases, with 12 bases between. Germline V lookup: CDR1 MNHEY, CDR2 SMNVEV (reference sequence). CDR3 sequence: CASSFFDSPTDTQYF. The DNA of the CDR3 is TGTGCCAGCAGTTTCTTCGACTCCCCCACAGATACGCAGTATTTT.

The chain has TRBV6-5 and TRBJ2-7; 12 nucleotides agree with TRBD2. CDR3 length: 15 amino acids. V lost 6 bases and J lost 9; bases outside the gene matches: 12. Germline CDR1 MNHEY, CDR2 SVGAGI. CDR3 sequence reads: CASRQLAGGSSGQYF. CDR3 DNA sequence: TGTGCCAGCAGGCAACTAGCGGGAGGATCTAGTGGGCAGTACTTC.

As for this clone: The same CDR3 also results from other DNA sequences found in this sample. V usage is TRBV2 and J usage is TRBJ2-5; D might be TRBD2 (5 bases). Germline CDR1 is SNHLY and CDR2 is FYNNEI. Trimming removed 2 bases from V and 1 base from J, with 5 bases in between. This CDR3 region has 13 residues. CDR3 region: CASSELAQETQYF. The CDR3 DNA reads as TGTGCCAGCAGTGAACTAGCCCAAGAGACCCAGTACTTC. The full variable domain, completed using reference TRBV2 and TRBJ2-5, is EPEVTQTPSHQVTQMGQEVILRCVPISNHLYFYWYRQILGQKVEFLVSFYNNEISEKSEIFDDQFSVERPDGSNFTLKIRSTKLEDSAMYFCASSELAQETQYFGPGTRLLVL.

The chain links TRBV25-1 to TRBJ1-1; D unclear. V was clipped by 4 bases and J by 11 bases, with 14 bases between them. Germline V gives CDR1 MGHDK, CDR2 SYGVNS. There are 12 residues in the CDR3. The DNA for the CDR3 is TGTGCCAGCAGTGGGCCCGACCTATCGGCTTTCTTT. Translating it yields CASSGPDLSAFF.

The chain recombines TRBV30 with TRBJ2-3; maybe TRBD1 (6 bases). Per germline, CDR1 GTSNPN and CDR2 SVGIG (reference sequence). The V and J ends lost 3 bases and 3 bases respectively, with 10 bases between them. This CDR3 spans 13 amino acids. The chain's CDR3 is CAWSARGTDTQYF. In nucleotides, the CDR3 is TGTGCCTGGAGCGCCAGGGGTACAGATACGCAGTATTTT.

The rearrangement joins TRBV6-5 to TRBJ1-5; D not certain. Trimming took off 6 bases at V and 5 bases at J, with 14 bases between the two ends. CDR1 MNHEY and CDR2 SVGAGI come from the germline V gene. The CDR3 spans 14 residues. In DNA form, the CDR3 reads TGTGCCAGCAGCGCTTTTGCGTTGGATCAGCCCCAGCATTTT. Translated: CASSAFALDQPQHF.

The J gene is TRBJ2-7, the V gene TRBV15; 9 bases map to TRBD1. After removal of 4 bases from V and 6 bases from J, the junction contained 4 bases not matched to a gene. This CDR3 region has 13 residues. Germline CDR1 and CDR2: LNHNV and YYDKDF (reference sequence). The CDR3 sequence is CATSMDRGGEQYF. Here the CDR3 DNA reads TGTGCCACCAGCATGGACAGGGGAGGCGAGCAGTACTTC. Full variable domain (outside the CDR3, taken from reference TRBV15 and TRBJ2-7): DAMVIQNPRYQVTQFGKPVTLSCSQTLNHNVMYWYQQKSSQAPKLLFHYYDKDFNNEADTPDNFQSRRPNTSFCFLDIRSPGLGDTAMYLCATSMDRGGEQYFGPGTRLTVT.

DNA for the CDR3: TGTGCCAGCAGCAAGGGCCAGGGACTTAGTGGGGCCCTCCACTTT. This sequence encodes CASSKGQGLSGALHF. This chain connects TRBV21-1 to TRBJ1-6. TRBV21-1 constitutes a pseudogene. The CDR3 consists of 15 residues.

V usage is TRBV6-1 and J usage is TRBJ2-2, with unresolved D. CDR3 length: 12 residues. Per germline, CDR1 MNHNS and CDR2 SASEGT. Trimming stripped 6 bases from V and 7 bases from J, with 9 bases between. DNA for the CDR3: TGTGCCAGCAGGGGGTACTACGGGGAGCTGTTTTTT. Its protein product is CASRGYYGELFF.

The sample holds one count of this clone. J is TRBJ1-2 and V is TRBV6-6; perhaps TRBD1 as D (5 bases). The CDR3 is 14 amino acids. In germline, CDR1 is MNHNY, CDR2 SVGAGI (reference sequence). The V end lost 0 bases, the J end lost 4 bases, and 9 bases lay between the germline ends. In nucleotides, the CDR3 is TGTGCCAGCAGTTACTCCGACAGTACCTATGGCTACACCTTC. Encoded protein: CASSYSDSTYGYTF.

The genes are TRBV4-1 and TRBJ1-2; 7 bases fit TRBD1. Germline CDR1 is MGHRA and CDR2 is YSYEKL. V shed 4 bases and J 6 bases; nucleotides not matched to a gene: 2. The CDR3 contains 12 residues. The CDR3 coding sequence is TGCGCCAGCAGCCCCCAGGGGGATGGCTACACCTTC. The encoded protein is CASSPQGDGYTF.